This TCR beta chain was sequenced in a study of cytomegalovirus exposure and HLA in healthy donors (dated by TCRdb to 2017 to 2019). Broadly, across the study: According to an earlier analysis of 587 of the donors, 150 million to 200 million T cells yielded approximately 120 million unique TCR beta sequences and around 280 Gb of sequence data. Roughly 300 gigabases of sequencing data and around 85 million unique TCR sequences made up an early release that covered around 640 HLA-typed donors. The genetic ancestry cluster associated with self-reported Caucasian donors included around 76% of the roughly 360 genotyped donors. The aim of the study was to test whether cataloging public T cell receptors could identify signatures of past pathogen exposure. The study profiled the T cell repertoires of 666 subjects by immunosequencing and related them to cytomegalovirus serostatus. Besides the first cohort of around 670 subjects, a separate validation cohort made up of over a hundred different subjects was used. High-throughput TCR immunosequencing, statistical association of individual TCRs with disease status, and machine learning were combined to predict cytomegalovirus infection status. In a later analysis, previously published TCR beta repertoires from 500 to 750 donors were re-analyzed and high-resolution HLA genotyping was added so that TCR occurrence patterns could be studied. Rather than using new phenotypic data, the later analysis identified candidate immune exposures from TCR beta sequences and from how often those sequences occurred across donors. An earlier analysis of 587 of the donors used high-throughput TCR beta sequencing to judge whether each TCR beta V gene segment behaved as functional or pseudogenic. Alongside the repertoire data, information on donor age, sex, ethnicity and CMV serostatus was compiled. A later genetic analysis used genome-wide SNP genotypes for about 65% of the roughly 670 donors, treating that subset as a discovery cohort. All discovery cohort repertoires had been generated using a single sequencing platform. HLA typing covered class I and class II loci at four-digit resolution. Typing coverage varied by locus: about 629-630 donors for A, B, C, DRB1 and DQB1; approximately 520 for DQA1; more than 600 for DPA1; approximately 490 for DPB1. Because of strong linkage in the cohort, five DR-DQ haplotypes were treated as single units for association and clustering. Among 398 genotyped donors of the cohort, an average of approximately 240,000 unique TCR beta nucleotide sequences was sequenced per donor, of which 15% to 20% were non-productive. What the research found in general, with its limitations: The presence/absence analyses assumed that sequencing depth was roughly uniform across donors, and that assumption may not be true. Some IMGT-functional V segments, including TRBV6-2 and TRBV6-3, could not be distinguished by the 87-base-pair reads and were therefore excluded. Immune exposure information for the cohort was limited to CMV serostatus. The cohort was sequenced for TCR beta chains only, and without alpha or paired-chain data the features that could be detected were limited. In both the original and validation cohorts, the classifier was reported to diagnose cytomegalovirus status with high specificity and sensitivity. It was suggested by the authors that the approach could potentially be generalized to other disease states and immunological phenotypes. A further reported finding was that TCR beta sequences accurately predicted the HLA-A and HLA-B alleles for most subjects in the first cohort. Because counts were too low, approximately 15 rarely observed V segments, including chromosome 9 orphons, were excluded from the earlier analysis of 500 to 700 of the donors. While some public TCRs were present in many individuals, most TCR sequences turned up only very rarely across donors. A cluster of highly shared sequence variants was judged likely to represent a technical artifact of the sequencing pipeline. A later analysis found that most CMV-associated TCR beta chains appeared HLA-restricted, with HLA associations seemingly driven largely by CMV exposure. V-gene and J-gene trimming of TCR beta chains was associated with a missense DCLRE1C variant in a later genetic analysis, and the association was replicated in an independent cohort. A later analysis found that TCR association rates varied across HLA loci, with DRB1 alleles showing the most associated TCRs and HLA-C alleles the fewest. Because some donors lacked HLA typing at each locus, the association tests relied only on the typed subset. Broadly in line with IMGT annotations, most TCR beta V segments showed up in productive rearrangements about 87% or about 30% of the time in an earlier analysis of 587 of the donors. Linkage disequilibrium might explain the correlated functional status among segregating V segments, but an unknown experimental factor could not be ruled out. Compared with the approximately 700-donor mean, donors in an Asian-associated ancestry cluster had fewer N-insertions in productive TCRs, according to a later genetic analysis. According to a later analysis, parvovirus B19, influenza, CMV and Epstein-Barr virus appeared linked to several top co-occurrence clusters. Assigning TCR associations to individual alleles was difficult when HLA alleles, especially DR and DQ, strongly co-occurred. In the study, approximately 160 TCR beta chains were listed as associated with cytomegalovirus. In a later analysis, HLA-associated TCR beta chains were found to be more clonally expanded and to have lower generation probabilities than equally common non-associated chains. In a later analysis, 16,951 TCR beta sequences were associated with specific HLA alleles at a false discovery rate of 0.05. Three of the identified cytomegalovirus-associated TCR beta chains were confirmed in vitro to be specific for cytomegalovirus antigens.

V drops 0 bases and J drops 6 bases, leaving 5 bases in between. Looking up the germline V gene yields CDR1 SGHRS and CDR2 YFSETQ. The CDR3 spans 12 residues, from the cysteine through the phenylalanine. The CDR3 DNA has 36 bases and is translated from base 1. The cohort comprised several hundred healthy bone marrow donors. Cohort members were all nominally healthy when sampled, although unrecorded immune exposures were likely present. The donor was CMV seronegative and belonged to the group of 350 or so seronegative cohort members. A peripheral blood sample was provided by each donor, and peripheral blood mononuclear cells were used for TCR beta sequencing. Genomic DNA was extracted from the blood cell samples with the Qiagen DNeasy Blood Extraction Kit. As for this clone: Its binding antigen is unknown. Base qualities are not at hand, and no much larger clone is one base apart.

Preparation of the library involved the immunoSEQ multiplex PCR assay. For the multiplex PCR, a mixture combining 60 forward primers for TCR Vbeta segments and 13 reverse primers for TCR Jbeta segments was used. Amplification of the CDR3 region of rearranged TCR beta genes was performed with a multiplex PCR assay on genomic DNA. On the Illumina HiSeq System, the amplified TCR beta libraries were sequenced as 87-base-pair reads. On the study's bioinformatics: Across the 700 or so repertoires, a later analysis counted 78 million or so unique TCR beta chains, some 11 million of which were shared by at least two donors. Raw reads were error-corrected and collapsed into unique sequences with a nearest-neighbor algorithm that merged closely related sequences to remove PCR and sequencing errors. To assign V, D and J gene segments, CDR3 sequences were aligned to IMGT reference sequences. For a sequence to be retained, a match of at least six nucleotides was required to both a V gene segment and a J gene segment. Rearrangements were called productive when the CDR3 lacked stop codons and stayed in frame with V and J; all others were non-productive. Following IMGT convention, CDR3 was defined as the stretch from the second conserved V-encoded cysteine up to the conserved J-encoded phenylalanine. Sequences without an unambiguous match to a single V gene segment were excluded from the earlier analysis of several hundred of the donors. In an earlier analysis of 587 of the donors, V segments were called functional above 56.7% productive rearrangements and were called segregating when the between-donor standard deviation exceeded 5%. A statistical classification framework was developed to diagnose cytomegalovirus status using the catalog of TCR beta chain sequences. In a later analysis, TCR nucleotide sequences were compared against IMGT/GENE-DB human TR gene sequences so that V and J genes could be assigned. The TCRdist pipeline was used in a later analysis to assign CDR3 sequences and most-parsimonious VDJ recombination scenarios. In a later analysis, every TCR beta chain was defined by the combination of its CDR3 amino acid sequence and its V-gene family, and reads without a unique V-gene family were dropped. As a way to deal with suspected cross-contamination and a sequencing artifact, a later analysis dropped hundreds of nucleotide sequences that were highly shared and had low generation probability. A later analysis calculated a clonal expansion index for each public chain from normalized within-repertoire ranks of inferred template counts. A later analysis computed generation probabilities with a VDJ recombination model fitted to out-of-frame rearrangements, and checked the results against IGoR. In a later analysis, TCR-TCR, TCR-HLA and TCR-CMV co-occurrence was scored with hypergeometric tests, and a repertoire-size bias correction was applied to TCR pairs. In a later analysis, false discovery rates were estimated by permuting HLA or CMV assignments 20 times. In a later analysis, co-occurring TCRs were grouped using DBSCAN, with TCRdist sequence similarity added in when clustering inside HLA-allele-positive subsets. For co-occurrence clustering, repertoires with fewer than 30,000 or more than 120,000 public chains were excluded, along with five or six repertoires with anomalous nucleotide sharing. TCRdb provides this immuneACCESS table in a form limited to in-frame rearrangements. Some clones are lacking; in checked studies, under half of them reflect an unresolved V gene, and why the rest are absent is not known. V, J and clone size are taken as reported in that table, and D and trimming were inferred from the DNA itself. This sample has 200,000 or so clones in its table, and roughly nine tenths of those were observed once. The ten largest account for roughly 0.23% of the sample.

The sequence is built from TRBV5-1 and TRBJ2-3, with no D gene named confidently. The material sequenced was PBMCs. The sequence was obtained from a girl in the first two years of life in good health and CMV-seronegative. Read as DNA, the sequence is TGCGCCAGCAGCTTGGACTGGGATACGCAGTATTTT. It codes for CASSLDWDTQYF.